This T cell receptor (beta chain) was profiled in a study of long-term antiretroviral therapy in people with HIV. Study-wide results and caveats: Information on adherence, resistance and therapy changes was unavailable.

Germline CDR1 MDHEN, CDR2 SYDVKM. The CDR3 sequence is 14 residues long. V gave up 5 bases and J gave up 5 bases, with 15 bases separating them. For this clone: Its target is unknown.

Survey-level immunoSEQ v3.0 assays were run. Sequenced by immunoSEQ multiplex PCR; TCRdb stores in-frame clones only, minus some. The top ten hold about 10% of the sample, which has about 27,000 clones, over 80% seen once. United States facilities provided treatment to all participants with HIV. Before DNA extraction, 1-10 million cryopreserved PBMC were held in the samples. The source is a man younger than 35 with HIV. Sample: unsorted PBMCs, taken 0.8 years before starting antiretroviral therapy. The chain uses TRBV28 and TRBJ1-1, with D unclear. The CDR3 nucleotides read TGTGCCAGCAGTCCCGGACCTGGAGTGACTGAAGCTTTCTTT. This codes for CASSPGPGVTEAFF.